The following is a T cell receptor beta chain sequence with its context. What it binds is unknown. This sample was included in a study of radiotherapy plus CTLA-4 blockade in lung cancer. Study-level information: Objective responses arose in 18% of patients, and under 40% experienced disease control. Overall study findings and caveats: After treatment with radiotherapy plus ipilimumab, TCR clones that came from the tumor expanded in blood.

Germline CDR1 SGHAT, CDR2 FQNNGV. V shed 4 bases, J shed 4 bases, and the junction held 5 bases outside the gene matches. The CDR3 extends over 14 amino acids. Only in-frame clones appear in the TCRdb table, and some are missing; sequencing was by immunoSEQ multiplex PCR. This table has 50,000 or so clones, approximately 76% appearing once. The sequencing used peripheral blood, collected from a patient treated with radiotherapy plus ipilimumab. The chain has TRBV11-2 and TRBJ1-2; TRBD1 matches 8 bases. The receptor was isolated from a human donor with non-small cell lung cancer who had stable disease on radiotherapy plus ipilimumab. CDR3 coding DNA: TGTGCCAGCAGCTCGGGGGACAGGAGCTATGGCTACACCTTC. Protein: CASSSGDRSYGYTF.